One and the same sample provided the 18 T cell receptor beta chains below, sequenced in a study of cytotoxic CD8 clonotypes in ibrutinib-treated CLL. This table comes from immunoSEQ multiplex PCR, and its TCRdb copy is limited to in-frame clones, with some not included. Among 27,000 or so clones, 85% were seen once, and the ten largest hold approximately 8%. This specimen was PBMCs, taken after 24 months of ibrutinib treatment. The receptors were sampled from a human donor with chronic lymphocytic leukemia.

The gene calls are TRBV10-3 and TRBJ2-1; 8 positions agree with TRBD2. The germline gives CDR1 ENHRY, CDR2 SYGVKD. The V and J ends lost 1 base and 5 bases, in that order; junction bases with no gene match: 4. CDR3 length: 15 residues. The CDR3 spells CAISEWRTSNNEQFF. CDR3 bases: TGTGCCATCAGTGAGTGGAGGACTAGCAACAATGAGCAGTTCTTC.

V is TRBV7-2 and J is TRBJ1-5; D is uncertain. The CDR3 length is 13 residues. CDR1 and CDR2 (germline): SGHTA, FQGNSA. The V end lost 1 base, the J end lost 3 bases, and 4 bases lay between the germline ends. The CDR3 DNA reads TGTGCCAGCAGCTTAGGGGTCAATCAGCCCCAGCATTTT. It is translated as CASSLGVNQPQHF.

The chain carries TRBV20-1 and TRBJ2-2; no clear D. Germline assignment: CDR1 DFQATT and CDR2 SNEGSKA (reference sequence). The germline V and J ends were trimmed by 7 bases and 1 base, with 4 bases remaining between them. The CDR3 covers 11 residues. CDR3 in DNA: TGCAGTGTGATGAACACCGGGGAGCTGTTTTTT. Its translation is CSVMNTGELFF.

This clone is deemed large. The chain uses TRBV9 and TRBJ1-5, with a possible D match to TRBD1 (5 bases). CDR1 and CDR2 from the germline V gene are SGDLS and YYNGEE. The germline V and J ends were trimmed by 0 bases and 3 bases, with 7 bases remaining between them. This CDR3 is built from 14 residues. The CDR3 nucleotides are TGTGCCAGCAGCGTAGGGACAAACAATCAGCCCCAGCATTTT. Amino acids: CASSVGTNNQPQHF.

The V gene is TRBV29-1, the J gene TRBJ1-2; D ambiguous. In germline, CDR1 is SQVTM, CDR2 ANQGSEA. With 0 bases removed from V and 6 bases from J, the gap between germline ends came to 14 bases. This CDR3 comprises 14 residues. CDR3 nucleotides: TGCAGCGTTGAAGATCCTGGAACAAGGGATGGCTACACCTTC. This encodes CSVEDPGTRDGYTF. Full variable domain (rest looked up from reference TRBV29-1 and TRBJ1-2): SAVISQKPSRDICQRGTSLTIQCQVDSQVTMMFWYRQQPGQSLTLIATANQGSEATYESGFVIDKFPISRPNLTFSTLTVSNMSPEDSSIYLCSVEDPGTRDGYTFGSGTRLTVV.

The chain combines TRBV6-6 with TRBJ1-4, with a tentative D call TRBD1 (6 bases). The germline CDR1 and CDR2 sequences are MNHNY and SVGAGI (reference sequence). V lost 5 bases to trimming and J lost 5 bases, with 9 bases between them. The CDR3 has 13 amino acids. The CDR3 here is CASSPGQNEKLFF. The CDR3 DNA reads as TGTGCCAGCAGTCCCGGACAGAATGAAAAACTGTTTTTT.

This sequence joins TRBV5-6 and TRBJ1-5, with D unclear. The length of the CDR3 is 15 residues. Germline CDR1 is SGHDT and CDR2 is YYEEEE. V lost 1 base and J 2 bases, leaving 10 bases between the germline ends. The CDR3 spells CASSLLLGGNQPQHF. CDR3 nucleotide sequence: TGTGCCAGCAGCTTGCTGCTTGGTGGCAATCAGCCCCAGCATTTT.

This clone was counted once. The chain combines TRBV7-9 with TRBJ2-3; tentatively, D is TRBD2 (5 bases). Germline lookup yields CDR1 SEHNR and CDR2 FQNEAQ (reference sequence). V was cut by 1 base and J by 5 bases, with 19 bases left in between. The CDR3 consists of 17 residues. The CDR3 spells CASSLDWETAEGDTQYF. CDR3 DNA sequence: TGTGCCAGCAGCTTAGATTGGGAGACCGCAGAAGGAGATACGCAGTATTTT.

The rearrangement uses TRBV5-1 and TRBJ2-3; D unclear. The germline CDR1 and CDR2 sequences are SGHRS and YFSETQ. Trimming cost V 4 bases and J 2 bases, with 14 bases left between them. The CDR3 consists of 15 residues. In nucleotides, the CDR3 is TGCGCCAGCAGCCCCCTTTCCCTCATCACAGATACGCAGTATTTT. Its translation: CASSPLSLITDTQYF. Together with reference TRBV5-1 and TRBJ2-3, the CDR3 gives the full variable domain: KAGVTQTPRYLIKTRGQQVTLSCSPISGHRSVSWYQQTPGQGLQFLFEYFSETQRNKGNFPGRFSGRQFSNSRSEMNVSTLELGDSALYLCASSPLSLITDTQYFGPGTRLTVL.

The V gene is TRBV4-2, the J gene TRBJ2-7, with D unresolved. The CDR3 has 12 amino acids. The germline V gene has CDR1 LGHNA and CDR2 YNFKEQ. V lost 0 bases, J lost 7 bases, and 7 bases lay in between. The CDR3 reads CASSQDPWEQYF. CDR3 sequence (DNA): TGTGCCAGCAGCCAAGATCCTTGGGAGCAGTACTTC.

As DNA, the CDR3 is TGTGCCAGCAGCTTCCCCACTAGAGACAGGGGAACACATGAGCAGTTCTTC. This encodes CASSFPTRDRGTHEQFF. This chain uses TRBV11-3 with TRBJ2-1; TRBD1 matches at 8 bases. Germline-derived CDR1 and CDR2 are SGHNT and YENEEA. The CDR3 has 17 residues. The junction had 15 bases not matched to a gene; V was cut back by 3 bases and J by 8 bases.

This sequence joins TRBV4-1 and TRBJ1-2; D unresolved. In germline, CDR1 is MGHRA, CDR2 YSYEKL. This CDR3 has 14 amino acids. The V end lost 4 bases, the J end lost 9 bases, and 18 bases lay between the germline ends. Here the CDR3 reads CASSRGTPPHSYTF. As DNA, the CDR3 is TGCGCCAGCAGCCGCGGAACTCCCCCTCATAGCTACACCTTC.

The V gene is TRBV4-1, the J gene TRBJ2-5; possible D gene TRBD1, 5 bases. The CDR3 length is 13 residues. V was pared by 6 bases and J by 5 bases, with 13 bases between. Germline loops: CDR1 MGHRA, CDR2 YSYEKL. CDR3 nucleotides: TGCGCCAGCAGTCCAGGGTTACAGGAGACCCAGTACTTC. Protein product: CASSPGLQETQYF.

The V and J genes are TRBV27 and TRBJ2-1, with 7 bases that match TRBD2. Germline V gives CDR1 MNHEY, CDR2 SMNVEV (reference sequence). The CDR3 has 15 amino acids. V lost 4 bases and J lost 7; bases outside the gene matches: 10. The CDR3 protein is CASSSKRGRFNEQFF. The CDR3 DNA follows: TGTGCCAGCAGTTCTAAGCGGGGCCGATTTAATGAGCAGTTCTTC.

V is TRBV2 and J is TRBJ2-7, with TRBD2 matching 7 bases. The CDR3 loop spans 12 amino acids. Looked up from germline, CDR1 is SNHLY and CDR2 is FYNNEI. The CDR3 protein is CGGGYHSYEQYF. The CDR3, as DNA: TGTGGGGGGGGGTACCACTCCTACGAGCAGTACTTC.

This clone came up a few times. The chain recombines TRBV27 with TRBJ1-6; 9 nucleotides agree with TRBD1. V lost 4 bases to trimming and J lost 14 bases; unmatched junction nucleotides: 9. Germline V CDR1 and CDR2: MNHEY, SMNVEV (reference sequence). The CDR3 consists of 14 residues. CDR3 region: CASSSRTGAGTLHF. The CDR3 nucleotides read TGTGCCAGCAGTTCGAGGACAGGGGCGGGGACCCTCCACTTT.

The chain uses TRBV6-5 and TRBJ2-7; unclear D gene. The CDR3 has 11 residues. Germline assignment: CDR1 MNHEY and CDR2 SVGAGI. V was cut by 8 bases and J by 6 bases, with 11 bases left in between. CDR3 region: CASGSLGEQYF. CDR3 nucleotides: TGTGCCAGCGGGTCTCTGGGCGAGCAGTACTTC.

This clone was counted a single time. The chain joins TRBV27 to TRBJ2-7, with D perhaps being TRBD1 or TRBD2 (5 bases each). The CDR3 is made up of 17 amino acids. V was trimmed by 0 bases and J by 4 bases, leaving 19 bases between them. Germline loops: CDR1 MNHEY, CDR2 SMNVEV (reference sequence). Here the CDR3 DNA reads TGTGCCAGCAGTTTATCGCCTCCGGGGCCGGCACCTTACGAGCAGTACTTC. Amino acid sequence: CASSLSPPGPAPYEQYF.